The clone carrying this T cell receptor (beta chain) was counted between two and nine times. RNA transcripts yielded amplified TCR beta CDR3 regions. Carried out on the TCR CDR3, a first-round RT-PCR used the HTBI primer set. MiXCR, applied by TCRdb to the multiplex PCR reads, yields one record per CDR3 protein. The sample holds roughly 500,000 distinct CDR3 sequences, roughly 16% seen once. This record belongs to a study of T cells in Graves' hyperthyroidism and ophthalmopathy. The CDR3 covers 14 residues. CDR1 and CDR2 from the germline V gene are SGHTA and FQGNSA. V dropped 6 bases and J dropped 2; count of bases not matched to a gene: 5. Diagnoses were made from clinical symptoms, serum measures (thyroxine and TRAb), thyroid ultrasound and orbital computed tomography.

Sequencing was done on a sample of blood. This TCR came from a woman between 25 and 40 years old with Graves' ophthalmopathy. V is TRBV7-2 and J is TRBJ2-7; 9 nucleotides match TRBD2. This chain's CDR3 is CASRPSGTPYEQYF. DNA for the CDR3: TGTGCCAGCAGGCCTAGCGGGACACCCTACGAGCAGTACTTC. Full variable domain (missing parts from reference TRBV7-2 and TRBJ2-7): GAGVSQSPSNKVTEKGKDVELRCDPISGHTALYWYRQSLGQGLEFLIYFQGNSAPDKSGLPSDRFSAERTGGSVSTLTIQRTQQEDSAVYLCASRPSGTPYEQYFGPGTRLTVT.